A selection of T cell receptor beta chains follows, all from one sample in a study of Graves' ophthalmopathy and Graves' hyperthyroidism. One entry per CDR3 protein, called by TCRdb with MiXCR from the multiplex PCR reads. This sample has fewer than 350,000 distinct CDR3 sequences, with roughly a sixth found just once. The sequencing input was peripheral blood. The receptor source for this set is an adult man with Graves' ophthalmopathy. CDR3s include the opening cysteine and the closing phenylalanine or tryptophan. Each record gives: D gene, V gene, clone size, CDR3 length, J gene, CDR3 DNA, CDR3 protein. The D gene is left open where the match is weak. A clone size is listed for some rows: how often the clone was seen (once, few, many), or a class if it is expanded.

d_gene: NA; v_gene: TRBV5-1; abundance: many; len: 14; j_gene: TRBJ1-2; CDR3nt: TGCGCCAGCAGCTTGGCGGGGGGCGGCTATGGCTACACCTTC; CDR3aa: CASSLAGGGYGYTF
d_gene: NA; v_gene: TRBV14; abundance: many; len: 13; j_gene: TRBJ1-1; CDR3nt: TGTGCCAGCAGCCATTGGGTTTCCACTGAAGCTTTCTTT; CDR3aa: CASSHWVSTEAFF
d_gene: NA; v_gene: TRBV30; abundance: many; len: 13; j_gene: TRBJ1-3; CDR3nt: TGTGCGGGAAATAAAGGGTCCGGAAACACCATATATTTT; CDR3aa: CAGNKGSGNTIYF
d_gene: NA; v_gene: TRBV6-2/TRBV6-3; abundance: many; len: 13; j_gene: TRBJ1-1; CDR3nt: TGTGCCAGCAGTTACGTAAGAACCACTGAAGCTTTCTTT; CDR3aa: CASSYVRTTEAFF
d_gene: NA; v_gene: TRBV6-4; abundance: few; len: 11; j_gene: TRBJ2-7; CDR3nt: TGTGTCAGCAGTCCTAGCTACGAGCAGTACTTC; CDR3aa: CVSSPSYEQYF
d_gene: NA; v_gene: TRBV5-1; abundance: many; len: 14; j_gene: TRBJ1-1; CDR3nt: TGCGCCAGCAGCTTGGCCAGTCCGAACACTGAAGCTTTCTTT; CDR3aa: CASSLASPNTEAFF
d_gene: NA; v_gene: TRBV6-5; abundance: many; len: 15; j_gene: TRBJ2-7; CDR3nt: TGTGCCAGCAGACACCCCCCGTCCGGTGCCTACGAGCAGTACTTC; CDR3aa: CASRHPPSGAYEQYF
d_gene: NA; v_gene: TRBV20-1; abundance: many; len: 13; j_gene: TRBJ1-1; CDR3nt: TGCAGTGCCCGGCCCAGGGCAGAGATTGAAGCTTTCTTT; CDR3aa: CSARPRAEIEAFF
d_gene: TRBD1; v_gene: TRBV4-1; abundance: many; len: 15; j_gene: TRBJ2-7; CDR3nt: TGCGCCAGCAGCCAATCCTGGACAGGAACCTACGAGCAGTACTTC; CDR3aa: CASSQSWTGTYEQYF
d_gene: TRBD1; v_gene: TRBV28; abundance: many; len: 15; j_gene: TRBJ2-5; CDR3nt: TGTGCCAGCAGTTTGGAACAGGGGGCCGGGGAGACCCAGTACTTC; CDR3aa: CASSLEQGAGETQYF
d_gene: NA; v_gene: TRBV6-5; abundance: many; len: 16; j_gene: TRBJ2-7; CDR3nt: TGTGCCAGCAGTTACTATCCAGGACACCGACCCTACGAGCAGTACTTC; CDR3aa: CASSYYPGHRPYEQYF
d_gene: NA; v_gene: TRBV18; abundance: many; len: 15; j_gene: TRBJ2-7; CDR3nt: TGTGCCAGCTCACCTCTTGATACGGGGGTATACGAGCAGTACTTC; CDR3aa: CASSPLDTGVYEQYF
d_gene: TRBD1; v_gene: TRBV6-5; abundance: many; len: 15; j_gene: TRBJ2-5; CDR3nt: TGTGCCAGCAGTCTCGGGACAGGGACCCGAGAGACCCAGTACTTC; CDR3aa: CASSLGTGTRETQYF
d_gene: TRBD1; v_gene: TRBV20-1; abundance: NA; len: 14; j_gene: TRBJ2-7; CDR3nt: TGCAGTGCGGATCGACAGGGACATTCCTACGAGCAGTACTTC; CDR3aa: CSADRQGHSYEQYF
d_gene: NA; v_gene: TRBV3-1; abundance: many; len: 14; j_gene: TRBJ1-2; CDR3nt: TGTGCCAGCAGCCACGTACAGGGAAGCTATGGCTACACCTTC; CDR3aa: CASSHVQGSYGYTF
d_gene: NA; v_gene: TRBV12-3/TRBV12-4; abundance: NA; len: 15; j_gene: TRBJ1-1; CDR3nt: TGTGCCAGCACCCAAACCCTCCAGGGATACACTGAAGCTTTCTTT; CDR3aa: CASTQTLQGYTEAFF
d_gene: TRBD1; v_gene: TRBV12-3/TRBV12-4; abundance: many; len: 16; j_gene: TRBJ1-2; CDR3nt: TGTGCCAGCAGTCCGGGACAGGGGGCTGACAACTATGGCTACACCTTC; CDR3aa: CASSPGQGADNYGYTF
d_gene: TRBD1; v_gene: TRBV19; abundance: many; len: 13; j_gene: TRBJ1-5; CDR3nt: TGTGCCAGTAGCGACAGGGACAATCAGCCCCAGCATTTT; CDR3aa: CASSDRDNQPQHF
d_gene: NA; v_gene: TRBV5-5; abundance: many; len: 15; j_gene: TRBJ1-1; CDR3nt: TGTGCCAGCAGCTTTACATCGGTAAGGAACACTGAAGCTTTCTTT; CDR3aa: CASSFTSVRNTEAFF
d_gene: NA; v_gene: TRBV6-2/TRBV6-3; abundance: many; len: 13; j_gene: TRBJ1-2; CDR3nt: TGTGCCAGCAGTTCCCAGGTTAACTATGGCTACACCTTC; CDR3aa: CASSSQVNYGYTF
d_gene: NA; v_gene: TRBV6-1; abundance: many; len: 14; j_gene: TRBJ2-5; CDR3nt: TGTGCCAGCAACATTGGTGGGGGGAAGGAGACCCAGTACTTC; CDR3aa: CASNIGGGKETQYF
d_gene: TRBD2; v_gene: TRBV9; abundance: many; len: 18; j_gene: TRBJ2-7; CDR3nt: TGTGCCAGCAGCGTAGGGACTAGCGGGAGTGCGGCGGAGAACGAGCAGTACTTC; CDR3aa: CASSVGTSGSAAENEQYF
d_gene: TRBD1; v_gene: TRBV4-1; abundance: many; len: 16; j_gene: TRBJ2-2; CDR3nt: TGCGCCAGCAGCCGGGGGACAGGGGTGCGGACCGGGGAGCTGTTTTTT; CDR3aa: CASSRGTGVRTGELFF
d_gene: NA; v_gene: TRBV6-1; abundance: many; len: 14; j_gene: TRBJ1-1; CDR3nt: TGTGCCAGCAGTGAAGTAACAAGGAACACTGAAGCTTTCTTT; CDR3aa: CASSEVTRNTEAFF
d_gene: TRBD2; v_gene: TRBV19; abundance: NA; len: 17; j_gene: TRBJ2-5; CDR3nt: TGTGCCAGTAGTATTTTTGCTAGCGGGGGCCTCCAAGAGACCCAGTACTTC; CDR3aa: CASSIFASGGLQETQYF
d_gene: NA; v_gene: TRBV20-1; abundance: many; len: 13; j_gene: TRBJ2-5; CDR3nt: TGCAGTTGCCGGGACTGGGCCCAAGAGACCCAGTACTTC; CDR3aa: CSCRDWAQETQYF
d_gene: NA; v_gene: TRBV2; abundance: NA; len: 14; j_gene: TRBJ1-2; CDR3nt: TGTGCCAGCAGCGATGTCAGGGCCTACTATGGCTACATCTTC; CDR3aa: CASSDVRAYYGYIF
d_gene: TRBD2; v_gene: TRBV7-9; abundance: NA; len: 17; j_gene: TRBJ2-5; CDR3nt: TGTGCCAGCAGCCCCTCGGGACTAGCGGGAGGTCGGAAGACCCAGTACTTC; CDR3aa: CASSPSGLAGGRKTQYF
d_gene: TRBD1; v_gene: TRBV12-3/TRBV12-4; abundance: many; len: 17; j_gene: TRBJ2-6; CDR3nt: TGTGCCAGCAGTGCCGGGACAGGGGGGTACGGGGCCAACGTCCTGACTTTC; CDR3aa: CASSAGTGGYGANVLTF
d_gene: NA; v_gene: TRBV30; abundance: once; len: 10; j_gene: TRBJ2-7; CDR3nt: TGTGTCTGGAGTGACGGCGAGCAGTGCTTC; CDR3aa: CVWSDGEQCF
d_gene: NA; v_gene: TRBV30; abundance: many; len: 13; j_gene: TRBJ1-5; CDR3nt: TGTGCCTGGAGTGGCCGAAACAATCAGCCCCAGCATTTT; CDR3aa: CAWSGRNNQPQHF
d_gene: TRBD2; v_gene: TRBV7-8; abundance: NA; len: 17; j_gene: TRBJ2-2; CDR3nt: TGTGCCAGCAGCCAACCTCGGACTAGCGGGAGCGCCGGGGAGCTGTTTTTT; CDR3aa: CASSQPRTSGSAGELFF
d_gene: NA; v_gene: TRBV12-3/TRBV12-4; abundance: NA; len: 13; j_gene: TRBJ2-7; CDR3nt: TGTGCCAGCAGTTTAGGTGGACTGGGGGAGCAGTACTTC; CDR3aa: CASSLGGLGEQYF
d_gene: NA; v_gene: TRBV11-2; abundance: many; len: 12; j_gene: TRBJ2-7; CDR3nt: TGTGCCAGCAGCCGGGACGCCTACGAGCAGTACTTC; CDR3aa: CASSRDAYEQYF
d_gene: NA; v_gene: TRBV6-1; abundance: few; len: 14; j_gene: TRBJ2-4; CDR3nt: TGTGCCAGCAGCACGGTTACCTCCAAAAACATTCAGTACTTC; CDR3aa: CASSTVTSKNIQYF
d_gene: TRBD1; v_gene: TRBV4-3; abundance: many; len: 15; j_gene: TRBJ2-4; CDR3nt: TGCGCCAGCAGCCAAGATGGGGACAGAAAAAACATTCAGTACTTC; CDR3aa: CASSQDGDRKNIQYF
d_gene: NA; v_gene: TRBV5-1; abundance: many; len: 14; j_gene: TRBJ2-7; CDR3nt: TGCGCCAGCAGCTTGCGGGGTGGCTCCTACGAGCAGTACTTC; CDR3aa: CASSLRGGSYEQYF
d_gene: NA; v_gene: TRBV19; abundance: NA; len: 15; j_gene: TRBJ1-1; CDR3nt: TGTGCCAGTAGTACCTATCCAAAGGGGCTAACTGAAGCTTTCTTT; CDR3aa: CASSTYPKGLTEAFF
d_gene: NA; v_gene: TRBV7-8; abundance: many; len: 13; j_gene: TRBJ2-7; CDR3nt: TGTGCCAGCAGCCACCCAGGGGTCTACGAGCAGTACTTC; CDR3aa: CASSHPGVYEQYF
d_gene: NA; v_gene: TRBV6-1; abundance: many; len: 11; j_gene: TRBJ2-7; CDR3nt: TGTGCCAGCAAACGAGCGGGCGAGCAGTACTTC; CDR3aa: CASKRAGEQYF
d_gene: NA; v_gene: TRBV19; abundance: many; len: 17; j_gene: TRBJ1-5; CDR3nt: TGTGCCAGTAACCGGGGGCCAGTGCAAAACAGCAATCAGCCCCAGCATTTT; CDR3aa: CASNRGPVQNSNQPQHF
d_gene: NA; v_gene: TRBV5-1; abundance: many; len: 15; j_gene: TRBJ2-7; CDR3nt: TGCGCCAGCAGCTTGTGGGCCTGGGACGCTACCGAGCAGTACTTC; CDR3aa: CASSLWAWDATEQYF
d_gene: NA; v_gene: TRBV28; abundance: many; len: 13; j_gene: TRBJ1-6; CDR3nt: TGTGCCAGCAGTACCTCAGTGATTTCACCCCTCCACTTT; CDR3aa: CASSTSVISPLHF
d_gene: TRBD1; v_gene: TRBV7-8; abundance: many; len: 16; j_gene: TRBJ1-5; CDR3nt: TGTGCCAGCAGCTTGGGACAGGGAAGGGCTTATCAGCCCCAGCATTTT; CDR3aa: CASSLGQGRAYQPQHF
d_gene: TRBD1; v_gene: TRBV9; abundance: many; len: 15; j_gene: TRBJ1-6; CDR3nt: TGTGCCAGCAGCCCACAGGGGGCTCTCAATTCACCCCTCCACTTT; CDR3aa: CASSPQGALNSPLHF
d_gene: NA; v_gene: TRBV7-8; abundance: many; len: 16; j_gene: TRBJ1-2; CDR3nt: TGTGCCAGCAGCGTAAGGGGGGGTGGAGTTAACTATGGCTACACCTTC; CDR3aa: CASSVRGGGVNYGYTF
d_gene: TRBD1; v_gene: TRBV10-3; abundance: many; len: 13; j_gene: TRBJ2-7; CDR3nt: TGTGCCATCAGTTCGGGACAGTCCTACGAGCAGTACTTC; CDR3aa: CAISSGQSYEQYF
d_gene: NA; v_gene: TRBV27; abundance: many; len: 13; j_gene: TRBJ2-3; CDR3nt: TGTGCCAGCAGTTCCAGGAGACGCTATACGCAGTATTTT; CDR3aa: CASSSRRRYTQYF
d_gene: NA; v_gene: TRBV7-2; abundance: many; len: 15; j_gene: TRBJ2-5; CDR3nt: TGTGCCAGCAGCTCCGACGGGGCAACGGGAGAGACCCAGTACTTC; CDR3aa: CASSSDGATGETQYF
d_gene: NA; v_gene: TRBV4-1; abundance: NA; len: 14; j_gene: TRBJ1-6; CDR3nt: TGCGCCATCAGCCAAGATATGGAGATTTTACCCCTCCACTTT; CDR3aa: CAISQDMEILPLHF